This TCR beta chain was documented in a study of identical twins. General study findings and limits: Beta clonotypes that were abundant in cord blood contained fewer insertions, a pattern absent from memory repertoires. Twins shared out-of-frame alpha sequences with excess low generation probability.

J lost 10 bases, V lost 4 bases, and 14 bases had no gene match. CDR1 is SEHNR and CDR2 is FQNEAQ in the germline V gene (reference sequence). This CDR3 is 16 amino acids long. A word on this clonotype: Its antigen is still unknown.

Everyone who donated was a healthy Caucasian. Each cDNA held unique molecular identifiers, and template switching gave it a universal primer site. TCRdb redid the calling of the 5' RACE reads with MiXCR, one entry per CDR3 protein. The sample shows 250,000 or so distinct CDR3 sequences, approximately 8.3% of them seen only once. The data were also submitted as part of a second study, on yellow fever vaccine responses in identical twins.

The chain links TRBV7-9 to TRBJ2-1; 9 bases align to TRBD1. This clonotype was sampled from a woman between 18 and 29 years old in good health. The sequenced sample consisted of CD8+ T cells sorted from blood. CDR3 protein: CASSWQPGQGVPEQFF. The CDR3 DNA sequence: TGTGCCAGCAGCTGGCAACCGGGACAGGGTGTCCCGGAGCAGTTCTTC.